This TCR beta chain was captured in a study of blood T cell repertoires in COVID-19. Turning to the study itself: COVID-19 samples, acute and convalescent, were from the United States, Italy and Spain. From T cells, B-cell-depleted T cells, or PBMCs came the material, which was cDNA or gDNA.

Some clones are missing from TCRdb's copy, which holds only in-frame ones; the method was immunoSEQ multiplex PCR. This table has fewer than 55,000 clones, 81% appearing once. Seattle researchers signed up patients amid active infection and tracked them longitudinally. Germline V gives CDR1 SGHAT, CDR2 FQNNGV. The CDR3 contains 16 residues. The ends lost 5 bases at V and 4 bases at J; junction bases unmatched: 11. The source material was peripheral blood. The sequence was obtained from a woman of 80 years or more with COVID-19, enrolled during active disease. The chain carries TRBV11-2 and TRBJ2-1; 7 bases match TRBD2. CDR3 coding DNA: TGTGCCAGCAGCCGAACAAAGCGGGATCTATACAATGAGCAGTTCTTC. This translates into CASSRTKRDLYNEQFF.